Many counts were recorded for the clone carrying this T cell receptor beta chain. Its specificity is not known. These data are taken from a study of T cell repertoires in cytomegalovirus infection. Study conclusions and caveats: Across the ex vivo response, the dominant clonotypes were HLA-C-restricted CMV-specific TCR beta clonotypes.

TCRdb itself ran the reads through MiXCR, one entry per CDR3 protein. The sample lists a few hundred thousand distinct CDR3 sequences, about a sixth occurring once. CDR1 and CDR2 (germline): SGHAT, FQNNGV. The V and J ends lost 5 bases and 5 bases, in that order; junction bases with no gene match: 3. The CDR3 has 13 amino acids. The J gene is TRBJ1-1, the V gene TRBV11-2, with 9 bases matching TRBD1. The specimen sequenced was CD8+ T cells from PBMCs. This clonotype originated in a human donor in good health (CMV status not recorded). Some clones in this sample may be carry-over from other donors' samples. The CDR3 loop reads CASSPGQGTEAFF. DNA of the CDR3: TGTGCCAGCAGCCCTGGACAGGGGACTGAAGCTTTCTTT.